This is a list of T cell receptor beta chains from one sample in a study of molecular identifiers for immune sequencing clone quantification. TCRdb re-derived calls from the PCR reads in MiXCR, one entry per CDR3 protein. The sample yields 300,000 to 400,000 distinct CDR3 sequences, roughly 24% seen once. The sequencing sample was made of naive CD8+ T cells from blood, with Jurkat cell RNA spiked in. These TCRs come from a human donor in good health. Some libraries in this study had Jurkat cell RNA spiked in. Both conserved end residues are part of each CDR3. The D gene is left open where the match is weak. The size of a clone is reported for some rows only, either as once, few or many, or as a class for expanded clones.

d_call j_call clone_size v_call cdr3_nt cdr3_aa
- TRBJ2-4 - TRBV7-9 TGTGCCAGCAGCTTTATTTGGGGGGGGGCCCCCGAACACATTCAGTACTTC CASSFIWGGAPEHIQYF
- TRBJ2-3 - TRBV15 TGTGCCACCAGCAGACCCGAGTCGGAGGGTAGAGACGATACGCAGTATTTT CATSRPESEGRDDTQYF
- TRBJ2-3 few TRBV7-9 TGTGCCAGCAGCTTCCCGGACCCGGAGGGTACGCAGTATTTT CASSFPDPEGTQYF
TRBD1 TRBJ1-5 many TRBV29-1 TGCAGCGTGGAAGCCCCGGGACAGGGGTCGTGCAATCAGCCCCAGCATTTT CSVEAPGQGSCNQPQHF
- TRBJ2-7 - TRBV20-1 TGCAGTGCTAGAGATCTGAGGGGGGGCTACGAGCAGTACTTC CSARDLRGGYEQYF
TRBD1 TRBJ1-1 many TRBV13 TGTGCCAGCAGCTTACCGCTGACAGGGCCGGACACTGAAGCTTTCTTT CASSLPLTGPDTEAFF
- TRBJ2-3 - TRBV28 TGTGCCAGCAGTCTCAGGTCGGGAGATACGCAGTATTTT CASSLRSGDTQYF
- TRBJ1-2 many TRBV28 TGTGCCAGCAGTTCCCAACGGACCGGGGCGAACTATGGCTACACCTTC CASSSQRTGANYGYTF
- TRBJ2-3 few TRBV20-1 TGCAGTGCTAGAGATCCGGAGAAACCCAACCGCGCAGATACGCAGTATTTT CSARDPEKPNRADTQYF
TRBD2 TRBJ2-3 - TRBV11-2 TGTGCCAGCAGCTTAGCTGGTAGCGGGGGGGCCGCAGGTACGCAGTATTTT CASSLAGSGGAAGTQYF
- TRBJ1-1 many TRBV12-5 TGTGCTAGTGGTTTGGGGACTGAAGCTTTCTTT CASGLGTEAFF
TRBD2 TRBJ2-2 - TRBV14 TGTGCCAGCAGCCCGGGACTAGGGGAGCTGTTTTTT CASSPGLGELFF
- TRBJ2-3 - TRBV9 TGTGCCAGCAGCCCAGAGGGAGATACGCAGTATTTT CASSPEGDTQYF
- TRBJ1-1 - TRBV2 TGTGCCAGCAGTGAGGGGTCGAGGGAAGCTTTCTTT CASSEGSREAFF
- TRBJ2-7 - TRBV7-9 TGTGCCAGCAGCTTAGCGGGGGCCGGGGAGCAGTACTTC CASSLAGAGEQYF
TRBD1 TRBJ2-7 many TRBV7-9 TGTGCCAGCAGCAAAACCGGACAGGGGTATTACGAGCAGTACTTC CASSKTGQGYYEQYF
- TRBJ2-5 many TRBV20-1 TGCAGTGCAACGGGGTTAGAGACCCAGTACTTC CSATGLETQYF
- TRBJ2-7 - TRBV2 TGTGCCAGCAGTGAATCGGACAAAAAGGCCACCTACGAGCAGTACTTC CASSESDKKATYEQYF
- TRBJ2-3 - TRBV3-1 TGTGCCAGCAGCCAAGTTTCGGGACTCATAGATACGCAGTATTTT CASSQVSGLIDTQYF
- TRBJ1-1 - TRBV5-4 TGTGCCAGCAGCTTGGCGCGGGACCTGAGCACTGAAGCTTTCTTT CASSLARDLSTEAFF
- TRBJ1-6 few TRBV19 TGTGCCAGTAGTGTCTACGACAGTTATAATTCACCCCTCCACTTT CASSVYDSYNSPLHF
TRBD1 TRBJ2-7 - TRBV4-3 TGCGCCAGCAGCCCCGGGACAGGGGTCTCCTACGAGCGGTACTTC CASSPGTGVSYERYF
- TRBJ2-7 many TRBV4-3 TGCGCCAGCAGCCAAGATTTGGTATGGCAGGGGTACGAGCAGTACTTC CASSQDLVWQGYEQYF
- TRBJ2-7 - TRBV4-2 TGTGCCAGCAGCCAAGATTGGACGGCCCCCTACGAGCGGTACTTC CASSQDWTAPYERYF